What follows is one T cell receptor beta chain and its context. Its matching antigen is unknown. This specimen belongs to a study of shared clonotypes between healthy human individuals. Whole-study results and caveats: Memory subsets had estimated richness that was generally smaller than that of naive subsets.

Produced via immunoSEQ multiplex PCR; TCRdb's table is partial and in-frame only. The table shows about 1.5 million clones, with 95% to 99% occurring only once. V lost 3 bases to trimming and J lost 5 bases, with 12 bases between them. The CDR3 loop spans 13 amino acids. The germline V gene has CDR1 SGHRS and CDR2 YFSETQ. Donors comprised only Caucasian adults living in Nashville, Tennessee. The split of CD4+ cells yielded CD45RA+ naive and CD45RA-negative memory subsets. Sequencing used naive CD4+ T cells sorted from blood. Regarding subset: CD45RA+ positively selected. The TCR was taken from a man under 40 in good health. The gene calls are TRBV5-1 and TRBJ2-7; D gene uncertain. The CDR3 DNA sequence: TGCGCCAGCAGCTCGCCGGGTTTGAACGAGCAGTACTTC. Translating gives CASSSPGLNEQYF.